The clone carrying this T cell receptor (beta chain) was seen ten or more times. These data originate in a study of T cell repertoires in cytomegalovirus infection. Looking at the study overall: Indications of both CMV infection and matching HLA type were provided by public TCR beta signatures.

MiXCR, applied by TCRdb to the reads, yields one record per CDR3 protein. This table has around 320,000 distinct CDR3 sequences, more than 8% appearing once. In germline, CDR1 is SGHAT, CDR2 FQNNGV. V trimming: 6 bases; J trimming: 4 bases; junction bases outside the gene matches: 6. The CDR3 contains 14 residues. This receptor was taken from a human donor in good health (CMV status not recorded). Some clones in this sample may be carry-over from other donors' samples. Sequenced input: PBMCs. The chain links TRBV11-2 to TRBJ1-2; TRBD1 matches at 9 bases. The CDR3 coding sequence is TGTGCCAGCAGGGAAGGGACAGGGTCCTATGGCTACACCTTC. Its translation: CASREGTGSYGYTF.